Described below is a single T cell receptor (beta chain) sequence and its context. Sequencing used immunoSEQ multiplex PCR; TCRdb keeps in-frame clones, though not all of them. The data show approximately 140,000 clones, with about nine tenths seen just once and approximately 2.9% held by the top ten. The entry originates in a study of T cell responses to AZD1222 COVID-19 vaccine. This sample comprised peripheral blood, obtained on day 0 of MenACWY control vaccination. This sequence was found in an adult in good health.

CDR3 DNA sequence: TGTGCCAGCTCACCGAGAGAAGGGGACACCGGGGAGCTGTTTTTT. Its protein is CASSPREGDTGELFF. V usage is TRBV18 and J usage is TRBJ2-2; a weak D match, TRBD1 (5 bases). The CDR3 length is 15 residues. CDR1 and CDR2 from the germline V gene are KGHSH and LQKENI. The ends were cut back, 3 bases at V and 3 bases at J, with 11 bases in the middle.